These T cell receptor beta chains were read from a single sample in a study of CD8 T cells in ankylosing spondylitis. TCRdb used MiXCR to reprocess the 5' RACE reads, holding one entry per CDR3 protein. The sample holds a few hundred thousand distinct CDR3 sequences, 18% seen once. The sequenced material came from blood, either unsorted or a sorted T cell fraction (not recorded which). These receptors were obtained from a male donor with ankylosing spondylitis or in good health (not recorded which). The conserved cysteine and the conserved F or W are not part of the CDR3 here.

j_gene: TRBJ2-3; v_gene: TRBV3-1; CDR3aa: ASSQEQGRVVDTQY
j_gene: TRBJ2-7; v_gene: TRBV5-1; CDR3aa: ASSLTSGPYEQY
j_gene: TRBJ2-5; v_gene: TRBV27; CDR3aa: ASSNGLAGAETQY
j_gene: TRBJ2-3; v_gene: TRBV29-1; CDR3aa: SVRDAYTDTQY
j_gene: TRBJ1-6; v_gene: TRBV25-1; CDR3aa: ASSDRGGIGSPLH
j_gene: TRBJ2-1; v_gene: TRBV20-1; CDR3aa: SARDLLAGEDEQF
j_gene: TRBJ2-5; v_gene: TRBV20-1; CDR3aa: SANDYRKETQY
j_gene: TRBJ1-5; v_gene: TRBV27; CDR3aa: ASRLEGASNQPQH
j_gene: TRBJ2-1; v_gene: TRBV9; CDR3aa: ASSVDGRAGNEQF
j_gene: TRBJ2-3; v_gene: TRBV21-1; CDR3aa: ASSNKGLARRGHTQY
j_gene: TRBJ2-1; v_gene: TRBV13; CDR3aa: ASSLTSGLYNEQF
j_gene: TRBJ2-7; v_gene: TRBV12-3/TRBV12-4; CDR3aa: ASTQGGPVYEQY
j_gene: TRBJ2-7; v_gene: TRBV3-1; CDR3aa: ASSPGQGAYEQH
j_gene: TRBJ2-3; v_gene: TRBV4-3; CDR3aa: ASSRVFTLDTDTQY
j_gene: TRBJ2-7; v_gene: TRBV20-1; CDR3aa: SAFSGGTYEQY
j_gene: TRBJ2-3; v_gene: TRBV10-3; CDR3aa: AISESLTDTQY
j_gene: TRBJ2-2; v_gene: TRBV4-2; CDR3aa: ASSPRTSGRAGELF
j_gene: TRBJ1-1; v_gene: TRBV5-6; CDR3aa: ASSFGAGKSEAF
j_gene: TRBJ2-3; v_gene: TRBV29-1; CDR3aa: SLVLVQTDTQY
j_gene: TRBJ2-5; v_gene: TRBV5-1; CDR3aa: ASSLTGDEETQY
j_gene: TRBJ2-3; v_gene: TRBV7-2; CDR3aa: ASSWGLAGGPDTQY
j_gene: TRBJ2-2; v_gene: TRBV6-1; CDR3aa: AIWDLRTGELF
j_gene: TRBJ2-5; v_gene: TRBV5-1; CDR3aa: ASSETSLETQY
j_gene: TRBJ2-3; v_gene: TRBV29-1; CDR3aa: SVEGWTESTDTQY